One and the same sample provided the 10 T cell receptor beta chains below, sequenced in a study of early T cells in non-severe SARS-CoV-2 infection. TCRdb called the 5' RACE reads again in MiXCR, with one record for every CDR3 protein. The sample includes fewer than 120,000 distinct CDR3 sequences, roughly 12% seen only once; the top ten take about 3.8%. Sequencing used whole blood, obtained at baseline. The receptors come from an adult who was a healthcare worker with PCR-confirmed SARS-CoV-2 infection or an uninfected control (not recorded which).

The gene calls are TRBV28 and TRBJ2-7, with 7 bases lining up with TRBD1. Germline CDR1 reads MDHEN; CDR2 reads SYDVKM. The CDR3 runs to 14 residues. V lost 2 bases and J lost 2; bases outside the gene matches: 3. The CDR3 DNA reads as TGTGCCAGCAGTTTAGAGGGGGCTACCTACGAGCAGTACTTC. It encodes CASSLEGATYEQYF.

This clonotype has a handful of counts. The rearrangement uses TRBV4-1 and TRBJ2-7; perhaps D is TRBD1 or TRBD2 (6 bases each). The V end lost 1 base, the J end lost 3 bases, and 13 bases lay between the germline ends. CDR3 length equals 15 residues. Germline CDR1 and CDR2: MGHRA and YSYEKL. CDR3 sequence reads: CASSQVSEGGYEQYF. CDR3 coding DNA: TGCGCCAGCAGCCAAGTAAGCGAGGGGGGCTACGAGCAGTACTTC.

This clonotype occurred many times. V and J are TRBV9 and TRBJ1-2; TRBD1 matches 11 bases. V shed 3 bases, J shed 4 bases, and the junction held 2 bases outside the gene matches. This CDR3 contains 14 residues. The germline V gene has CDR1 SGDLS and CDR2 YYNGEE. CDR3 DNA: TGTGCCAGCAGCGCGGGGACAGGGGGCTATGGCTACACCTTC. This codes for CASSAGTGGYGYTF.

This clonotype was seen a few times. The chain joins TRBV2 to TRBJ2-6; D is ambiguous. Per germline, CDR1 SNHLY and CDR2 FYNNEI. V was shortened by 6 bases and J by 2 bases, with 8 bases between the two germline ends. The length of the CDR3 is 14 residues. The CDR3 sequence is CASRRNPGANVLTF. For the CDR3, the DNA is TGTGCCAGCAGACGGAACCCTGGGGCCAACGTCCTGACTTTC.

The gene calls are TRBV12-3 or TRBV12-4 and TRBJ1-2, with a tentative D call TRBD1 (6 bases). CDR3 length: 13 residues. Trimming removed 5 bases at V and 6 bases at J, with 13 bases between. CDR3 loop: CASSRYRVDGYTF. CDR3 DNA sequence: TGTGCCAGCAGTCGCTACAGGGTGGATGGCTACACCTTC.

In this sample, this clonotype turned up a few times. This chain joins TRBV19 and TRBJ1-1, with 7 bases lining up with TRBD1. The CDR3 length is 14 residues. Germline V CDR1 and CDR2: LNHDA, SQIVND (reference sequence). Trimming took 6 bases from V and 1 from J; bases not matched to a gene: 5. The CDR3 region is CASSRQGGNTEAFF. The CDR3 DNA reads TGTGCCAGTAGCCGACAGGGCGGGAACACTGAAGCTTTCTTT.

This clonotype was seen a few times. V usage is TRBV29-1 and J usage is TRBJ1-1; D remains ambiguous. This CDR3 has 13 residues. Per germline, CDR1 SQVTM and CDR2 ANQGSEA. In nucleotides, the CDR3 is TGCATCACGTCGGGGAGGGAGCCCACTGAAGCTTTCTTT. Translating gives CITSGREPTEAFF. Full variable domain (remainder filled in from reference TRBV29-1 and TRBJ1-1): SAVISQKPSRDICQRGTSLTIQCQVDSQVTMMFWYRQQPGQSLTLIATANQGSEATYESGFVIDKFPISRPNLTFSTLTVSNMSPEDSSIYLCITSGREPTEAFFGQGTRLTVV.

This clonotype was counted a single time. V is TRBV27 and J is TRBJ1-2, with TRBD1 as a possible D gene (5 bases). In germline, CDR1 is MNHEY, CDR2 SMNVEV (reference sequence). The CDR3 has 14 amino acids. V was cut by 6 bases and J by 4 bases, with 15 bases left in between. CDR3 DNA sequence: TGTGCCAGCAGATTCGCGGGGGTCAGCTATGGCTACACCTTC. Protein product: CASRFAGVSYGYTF.

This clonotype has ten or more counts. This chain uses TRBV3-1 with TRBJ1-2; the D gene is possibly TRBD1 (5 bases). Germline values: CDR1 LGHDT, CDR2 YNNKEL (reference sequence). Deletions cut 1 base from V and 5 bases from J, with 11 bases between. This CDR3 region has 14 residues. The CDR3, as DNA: TGTGCCAGCAGCCAAGTAGGGGCTGGTTATGGCTACACCTTC. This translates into CASSQVGAGYGYTF.

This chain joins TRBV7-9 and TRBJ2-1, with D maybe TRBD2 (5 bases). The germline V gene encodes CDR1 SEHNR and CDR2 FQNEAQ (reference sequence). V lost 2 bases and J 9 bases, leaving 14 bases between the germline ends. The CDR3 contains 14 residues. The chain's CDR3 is CASSLTDRDSEQFF. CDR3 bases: TGTGCCAGCAGCTTAACGGATCGGGATAGTGAGCAGTTCTTC.